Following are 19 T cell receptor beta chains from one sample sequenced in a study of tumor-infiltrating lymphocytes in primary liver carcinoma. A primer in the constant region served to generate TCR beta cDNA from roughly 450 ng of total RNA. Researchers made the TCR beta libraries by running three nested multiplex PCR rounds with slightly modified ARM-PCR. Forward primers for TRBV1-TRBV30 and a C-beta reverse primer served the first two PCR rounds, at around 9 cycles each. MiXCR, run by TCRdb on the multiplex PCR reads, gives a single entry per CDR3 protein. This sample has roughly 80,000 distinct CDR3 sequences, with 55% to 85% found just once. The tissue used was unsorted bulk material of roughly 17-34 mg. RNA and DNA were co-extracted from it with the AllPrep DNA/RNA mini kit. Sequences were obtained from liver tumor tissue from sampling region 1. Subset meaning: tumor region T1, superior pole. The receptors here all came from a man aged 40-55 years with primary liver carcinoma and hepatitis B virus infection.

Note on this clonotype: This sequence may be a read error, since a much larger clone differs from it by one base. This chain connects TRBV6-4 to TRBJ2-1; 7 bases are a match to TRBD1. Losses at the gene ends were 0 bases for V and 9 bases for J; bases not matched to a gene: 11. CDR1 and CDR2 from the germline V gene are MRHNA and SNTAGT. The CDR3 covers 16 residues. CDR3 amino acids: CASSDSRDRDVSEQFF. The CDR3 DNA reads TGTGCCAGCAGTGACTCCAGGGACAGAGACGTCAGTGAGCAGTTCTTC.

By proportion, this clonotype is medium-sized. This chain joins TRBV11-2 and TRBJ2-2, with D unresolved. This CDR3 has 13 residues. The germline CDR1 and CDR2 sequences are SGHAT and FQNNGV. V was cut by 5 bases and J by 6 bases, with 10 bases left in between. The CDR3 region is CASSGWSAGELFF. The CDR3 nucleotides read TGTGCCAGCAGCGGGTGGTCAGCCGGGGAGCTGTTTTTT.

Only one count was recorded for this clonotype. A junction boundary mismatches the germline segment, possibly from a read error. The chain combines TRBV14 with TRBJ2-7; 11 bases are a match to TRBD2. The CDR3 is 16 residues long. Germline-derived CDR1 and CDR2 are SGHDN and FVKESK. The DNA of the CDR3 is TGTGCCAGTAGCCCCCGCCCGGGACTAGCGGACTACGCGCAGTACTTC. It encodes CASSPRPGLADYAQYF.

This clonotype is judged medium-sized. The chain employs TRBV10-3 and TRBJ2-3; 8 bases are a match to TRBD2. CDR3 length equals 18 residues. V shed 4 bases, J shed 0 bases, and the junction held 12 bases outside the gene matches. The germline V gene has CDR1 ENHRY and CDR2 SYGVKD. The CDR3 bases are TGTGCCATCAGTGCGCGGATTTTAGCGGGACTTAGCACAGATACGCAGTATTTT. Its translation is CAISARILAGLSTDTQYF.

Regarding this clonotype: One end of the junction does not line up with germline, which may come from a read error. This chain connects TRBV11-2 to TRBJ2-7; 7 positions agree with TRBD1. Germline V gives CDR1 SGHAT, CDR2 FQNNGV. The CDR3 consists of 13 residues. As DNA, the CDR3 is TGTGCTAGCAGCTCTGCCCAGGGGGACGAGCAGTGCTTC. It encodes CASSSAQGDEQCF.

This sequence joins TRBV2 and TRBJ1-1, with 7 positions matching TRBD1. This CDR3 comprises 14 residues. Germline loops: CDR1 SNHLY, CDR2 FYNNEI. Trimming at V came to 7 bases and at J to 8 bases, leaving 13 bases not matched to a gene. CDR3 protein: CASTGTDMYREAFF. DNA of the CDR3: TGTGCCAGCACCGGGACAGACATGTATCGGGAAGCTTTCTTT.

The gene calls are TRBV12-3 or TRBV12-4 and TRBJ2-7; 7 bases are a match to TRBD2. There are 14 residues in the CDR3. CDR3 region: CDSSRSGSSYEQYF. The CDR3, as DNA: TGTGACAGTAGCCGTAGCGGGTCCTCCTACGAGCAGTACTTC.

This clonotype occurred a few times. CDR3 in amino acids: CASSISSAGDTGELFF. As DNA, the CDR3 is TGTGCCAGTAGTATAAGTTCGGCAGGGGATACCGGGGAGCTGTTTTTT. The chain couples TRBV19 to TRBJ2-2, with a weak D call TRBD1 (6 bases). V shed 2 bases and J shed 5 bases, with 15 bases lying between them. The CDR3 is made up of 16 amino acids. Germline lookup yields CDR1 LNHDA and CDR2 SQIVND (reference sequence).

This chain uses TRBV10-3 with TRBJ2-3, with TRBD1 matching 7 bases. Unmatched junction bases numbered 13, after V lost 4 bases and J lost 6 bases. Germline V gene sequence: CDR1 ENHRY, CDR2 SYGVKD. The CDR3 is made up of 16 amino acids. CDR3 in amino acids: CAISGSKGAIRDTQYF. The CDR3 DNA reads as TGTGCCATCAGTGGGTCGAAGGGGGCCATCAGGGATACGCAGTATTTT.

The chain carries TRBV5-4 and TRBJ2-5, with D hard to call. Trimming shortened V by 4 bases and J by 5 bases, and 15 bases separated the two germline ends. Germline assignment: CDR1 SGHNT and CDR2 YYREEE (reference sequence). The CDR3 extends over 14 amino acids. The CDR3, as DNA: TGTGCCAGCAGCGGGTGGGCAGGATGGGAGACCCAGTACTTC. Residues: CASSGWAGWETQYF.

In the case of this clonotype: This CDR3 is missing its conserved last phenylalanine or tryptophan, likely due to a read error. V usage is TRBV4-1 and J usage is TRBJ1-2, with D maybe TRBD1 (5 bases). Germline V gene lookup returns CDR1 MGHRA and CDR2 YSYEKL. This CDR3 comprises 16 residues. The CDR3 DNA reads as TGCGCCAACAGCCAAGATGAGGCAGGGACTTACTATGGCTACACCTTA. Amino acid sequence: CANSQDEAGTYYGYTL.

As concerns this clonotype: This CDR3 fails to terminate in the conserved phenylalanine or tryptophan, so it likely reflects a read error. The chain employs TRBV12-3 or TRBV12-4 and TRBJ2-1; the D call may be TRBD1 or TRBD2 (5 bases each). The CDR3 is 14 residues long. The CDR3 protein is CASTTGQRGNDQFL. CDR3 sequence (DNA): TGTGCCAGTACTACGGGTCAGAGGGGCAATGACCAGTTCCTC.

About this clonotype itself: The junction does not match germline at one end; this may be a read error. CDR3 sequence reads: CANSNGTTYEQYF. For the CDR3, the DNA is TGTGCCAACAGCAATGGGACGACCTACGAGCAGTACTTC. The chain is built from TRBV7-3 and TRBJ2-7; D tentatively reads TRBD1 or TRBD2 (5 bases each). Per germline, CDR1 SGHTA and CDR2 FQGTGA. The CDR3 extends over 13 amino acids.

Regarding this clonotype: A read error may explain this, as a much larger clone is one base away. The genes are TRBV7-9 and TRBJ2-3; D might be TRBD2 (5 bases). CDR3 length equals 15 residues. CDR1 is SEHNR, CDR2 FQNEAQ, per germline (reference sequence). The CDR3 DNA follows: TGTGTCAGCAGCCCCGGGGATAGAGTGACAGATACGCAGTATTTT. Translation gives CVSSPGDRVTDTQYF.

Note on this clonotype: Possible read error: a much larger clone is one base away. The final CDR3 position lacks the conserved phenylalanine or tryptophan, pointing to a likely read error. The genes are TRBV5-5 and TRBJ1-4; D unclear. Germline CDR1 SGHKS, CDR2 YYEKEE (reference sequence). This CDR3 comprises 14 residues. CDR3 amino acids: CVSSFLITNEKLFS. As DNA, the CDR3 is TGTGTCAGCAGCTTTTTGATAACTAATGAAAAACTGTTTTCT.

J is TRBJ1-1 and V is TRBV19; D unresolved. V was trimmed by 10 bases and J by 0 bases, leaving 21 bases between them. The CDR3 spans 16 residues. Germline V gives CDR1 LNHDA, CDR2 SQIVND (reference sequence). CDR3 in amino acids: CATSEYERRLNTEAFF. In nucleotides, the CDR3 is TGTGCCACTAGCGAATACGAAAGGAGACTGAACACTGAAGCTTTCTTT. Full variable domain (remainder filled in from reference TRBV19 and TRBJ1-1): DGGITQSPKYLFRKEGQNVTLSCEQNLNHDAMYWYRQDPGQGLRLIYYSQIVNDFQKGDIAEGYSVSREKKESFPLTVTSAQKNPTAFYLCATSEYERRLNTEAFFGQGTRLTVV.

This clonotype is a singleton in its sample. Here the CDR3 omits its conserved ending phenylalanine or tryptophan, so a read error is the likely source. This CDR3 is CATSMGLPQFL. In nucleotides, the CDR3 is TGTGCCACCTCCATGGGACTGCCACAGTTCTTA. The chain recombines TRBV6-6 with TRBJ2-1; TRBD2 is a possible D gene (6 bases). Per germline, CDR1 MNHNY and CDR2 SVGAGI (reference sequence). Trimming removed 10 bases from V and 13 bases from J, with 17 bases in between. This CDR3 contains 11 residues.

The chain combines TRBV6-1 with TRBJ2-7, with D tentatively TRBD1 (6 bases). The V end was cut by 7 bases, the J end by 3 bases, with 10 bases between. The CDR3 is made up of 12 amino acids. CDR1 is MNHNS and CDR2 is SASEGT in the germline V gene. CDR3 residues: CASNTGHYEQYF. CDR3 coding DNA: TGTGCCAGCAACACGGGACACTACGAGCAGTACTTC.

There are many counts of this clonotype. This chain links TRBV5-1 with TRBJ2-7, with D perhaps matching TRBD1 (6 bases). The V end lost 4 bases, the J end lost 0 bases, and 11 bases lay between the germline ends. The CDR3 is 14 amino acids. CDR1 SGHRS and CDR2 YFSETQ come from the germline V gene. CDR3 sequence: CASSPGTPSYEQYF. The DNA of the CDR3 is TGCGCCAGCAGCCCTGGGACACCCTCCTACGAGCAGTACTTC.